This T cell receptor beta chain is from a study of identical twins. Overall study findings and caveats: Some out-of-frame alpha sequences were shared by twins, and these showed excess low generation probability. Invariant MAIT and iNKT cells may have partly biased zero-insertion analyses. Rather than following the same donors, the conclusions depended on cross-sectional statistical analysis.

Carrying unique molecular identifiers, the cDNA also gained a universal primer site through template switching. One entry per CDR3 protein, called by TCRdb with MiXCR from the 5' RACE reads. The sample carries 1.5 million to 2 million distinct CDR3 sequences, around a third recorded once. Concerning this clonotype: Its antigen is unidentified.

CDR1 and CDR2 (germline): DFQATT, SNEGSKA (reference sequence). V lost 2 bases and J lost 7; bases outside the gene matches: 11. CDR3 size: 17 residues. This chain joins TRBV20-1 and TRBJ2-1; 13 bases line up with TRBD2. The sample consisted of cord blood. The TCR was taken from a newborn girl in good health. For the CDR3, the DNA is TGCAGTGCTAGATACCTAGTAGGGACTAGCGGGACGAATGAGCAGTTCTTC. This translates into CSARYLVGTSGTNEQFF.